This TCR beta chain was documented in a study of blood T cell repertoires in COVID-19. CDR3 length: 15 amino acids. The V segment lost 1 base and the J segment 7 bases; nucleotides outside the gene matches: 8. The germline gives CDR1 SGDLS, CDR2 YYNGEE. Libraries were prepared by immunoSEQ multiplex PCR; TCRdb keeps only in-frame clonotypes and omits some of them. The sample consists of approximately 210,000 clones, approximately 85% of them appearing once. Sample: peripheral blood. J is TRBJ2-1 and V is TRBV9; 7 positions match TRBD2. The sequence derives from a woman in her 70s with active or convalescent COVID-19. The CDR3 region is CASSVMLAEKNEQFF. CDR3 bases: TGTGCCAGCAGCGTAATGCTAGCGGAAAAAAATGAGCAGTTCTTC.